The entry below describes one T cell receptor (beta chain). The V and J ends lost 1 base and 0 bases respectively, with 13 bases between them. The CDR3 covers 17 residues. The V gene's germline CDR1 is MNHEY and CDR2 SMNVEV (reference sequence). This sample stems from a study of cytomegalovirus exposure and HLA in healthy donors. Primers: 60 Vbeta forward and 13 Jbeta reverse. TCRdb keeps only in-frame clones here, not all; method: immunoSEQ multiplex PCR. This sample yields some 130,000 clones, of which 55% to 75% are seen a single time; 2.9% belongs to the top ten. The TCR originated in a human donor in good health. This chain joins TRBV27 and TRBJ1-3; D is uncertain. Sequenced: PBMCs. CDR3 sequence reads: CASSLFPPGISGNTIYF. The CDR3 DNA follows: TGTGCCAGCAGTTTATTTCCACCGGGGATCTCTGGAAACACCATATATTTT.